These 22 T cell receptor beta chains originate from one sample sequenced in a study of T cells in localized non-small cell lung cancer. Only in-frame clones appear in the TCRdb table, and some are missing; sequencing was by immunoSEQ multiplex PCR. Of approximately 1,300 clones listed, around a third are singletons. Sequencing used lung tumor tissue, obtained before any cancer treatment. The source of these receptors is a woman aged 18-55 years with stage I lung adenocarcinoma.

CDR3 sequence: CSHGLAGGDTQYF. In DNA form, the CDR3 reads TGCAGCCATGGACTAGCGGGCGGGGATACGCAGTATTTT. This chain joins TRBV29-1 and TRBJ2-3; TRBD2 aligns across 11 bases. Losses at the gene ends were 8 bases for V and 6 bases for J; bases not matched to a gene: 7. CDR3 length: 13 residues. From germline, CDR1 is SQVTM and CDR2 ANQGSEA.

This chain connects TRBV19 to TRBJ2-2; no definite D call. Trimming pared 8 bases from V and 1 base from J, leaving 8 bases between. Germline V gene sequence: CDR1 LNHDA, CDR2 SQIVND (reference sequence). There are 13 residues in the CDR3. The CDR3 DNA is TGTGCCAGTTTCGGTGGGAACACCGGGGAGCTGTTTTTT. This encodes CASFGGNTGELFF.

This chain connects TRBV19 to TRBJ1-4, with D unclear. Trimming stripped 2 bases from V and 8 bases from J, with 9 bases between. The CDR3 length is 13 residues. CDR1 and CDR2 from the germline V gene are LNHDA and SQIVND (reference sequence). CDR3 amino acids: CASSIQTAEKLFF. DNA for the CDR3: TGTGCCAGTAGTATACAAACCGCGGAAAAACTGTTTTTT.

The J gene is TRBJ2-5, the V gene TRBV15; TRBD1 agrees at 9 bases. Losses at the gene ends were 4 bases for V and 5 bases for J; bases not matched to a gene: 5. The germline V gene encodes CDR1 LNHNV and CDR2 YYDKDF (reference sequence). The length of the CDR3 is 14 residues. CDR3 nucleotide sequence: TGTGCCACCAGCAAACAGGGGGCGGGGGAGACCCAGTACTTC. It yields the protein CATSKQGAGETQYF.

This clone occurred a few times. This sequence joins TRBV11-3 and TRBJ2-2; D call uncertain. The CDR3 contains 16 residues. Germline V CDR1 and CDR2: SGHNT, YENEEA. Trimming took 8 bases from V and 3 from J, leaving 19 bases between them. In nucleotides, the CDR3 is TGTGCCAGCGGCCAGTTTTCCCACGGCGACACCGGGGAGCTGTTTTTT. Translation gives CASGQFSHGDTGELFF.

The CDR3 sequence: CASSLTTSGSEQYF. CDR3 coding DNA: TGTGCCAGCAGCTTGACGACTAGCGGGAGCGAGCAGTACTTC. The V call is TRBV11-3, the J call TRBJ2-7, with TRBD2 identical over 12 bases. The CDR3 is made up of 14 amino acids. The junction had 3 bases not matched to a gene; V was cut back by 3 bases and J by 6 bases. Germline CDR1 and CDR2: SGHNT and YENEEA.

The table lists this clone with a few counts. The chain employs TRBV9 and TRBJ2-7; 7 bases are shared with TRBD1. CDR1 is SGDLS, CDR2 YYNGEE, per germline. V trimming: 4 bases; J trimming: 6 bases; junction bases outside the gene matches: 7. This CDR3 spans 13 amino acids. In DNA form, the CDR3 reads TGTGCCAGCAGCTGGGGACAGTCCGCCGAGCAGTACTTC. Translated: CASSWGQSAEQYF.

The chain carries TRBV15 and TRBJ2-3; tentative D call: TRBD2 (5 bases). V shed 8 bases and J shed 3 bases, with 18 bases lying between them. This CDR3 contains 15 residues. Germline CDR1 and CDR2: LNHNV and YYDKDF (reference sequence). CDR3 amino acids: CATAGELDHTDTQYF. The CDR3 DNA is TGTGCCACCGCTGGGGAACTAGACCATACAGATACGCAGTATTTT. The full variable domain, in which reference TRBV15 and TRBJ2-3 provide the parts outside the CDR3, is DAMVIQNPRYQVTQFGKPVTLSCSQTLNHNVMYWYQQKSSQAPKLLFHYYDKDFNNEADTPDNFQSRRPNTSFCFLDIRSPGLGDTAMYLCATAGELDHTDTQYFGPGTRLTVL.

This clone occurred a few times. The rearrangement uses TRBV6-8 and TRBJ2-1; TRBD2 is a possible D gene (5 bases). Germline V gene sequence: CDR1 MNHGY, CDR2 SAAAGT. Trimming took off 3 bases at V and 8 bases at J, with 11 bases between the two ends. This CDR3 region has 13 residues. The CDR3 bases are TGTGCCAGCAGTTATTTAGCGACCCATGAGCAGTTCTTC. Its translation: CASSYLATHEQFF.

The chain links TRBV30 to TRBJ1-4; D not certain. Germline V gene sequence: CDR1 GTSNPN, CDR2 SVGIG (reference sequence). The CDR3 is 12 residues long. Trimming removed 4 bases from V and 7 bases from J, with 10 bases in between. DNA for the CDR3: TGTGCCTGGACCCTAACTGGTGAAAAACTGTTTTTT. Its protein product is CAWTLTGEKLFF.

This clone was observed a handful of times. This chain joins TRBV15 and TRBJ2-1; D unresolved. The CDR3 extends over 15 amino acids. CDR1 is LNHNV, CDR2 YYDKDF, per germline (reference sequence). Trimming left V 1 base short and J 1 base short, with 8 bases between. The CDR3 loop reads CATSRVAGSYNEQFF. In nucleotides, the CDR3 is TGTGCCACCAGCAGAGTGGCAGGTTCCTACAATGAGCAGTTCTTC.

This clone was counted only a few times. This chain uses TRBV11-3 with TRBJ2-3; TRBD2 is a possible D gene (6 bases). V was cut by 6 bases and J by 2 bases, with 21 bases left in between. The CDR3 spans 17 residues. Germline-derived CDR1 and CDR2 are SGHNT and YENEEA. The CDR3 DNA is TGTGCCAGCAGTCTCCTGGGCGGGGCGGCACCCACAGATACGCAGTATTTT. This encodes CASSLLGGAAPTDTQYF.

The chain couples TRBV19 to TRBJ2-7, with D perhaps TRBD2 (7 bases). Trimming cost V 9 bases and J 0 bases, with 21 bases left between them. CDR3 length: 16 residues. Germline V lookup: CDR1 LNHDA, CDR2 SQIVND (reference sequence). This chain's CDR3 is CASAEPGGQSSYEQYF. The CDR3, as DNA: TGTGCCAGCGCTGAACCCGGGGGGCAGAGCTCCTACGAGCAGTACTTC.

This clone was seen only a few times. The V and J genes are TRBV19 and TRBJ2-2; D unclear. Trimming removed 6 bases from V and 0 bases from J, with 17 bases in between. Germline V gene data show CDR1 as LNHDA and CDR2 as SQIVND (reference sequence). CDR3 size: 17 residues. CDR3 in DNA: TGTGCCAGTAGGAAACTACGGACGGGTGCGAACACCGGGGAGCTGTTTTTT. Translating it yields CASRKLRTGANTGELFF.

This clone is classed as large. The gene calls are TRBV6-8 and TRBJ1-5; D is perhaps TRBD1 (6 bases). In germline, CDR1 is MNHGY, CDR2 SAAAGT. The V gene lost 7 bases and the J gene lost 3 bases, with 10 bases spanning the gap. The CDR3 has 13 residues. The CDR3 coding sequence is TGTGCCAGCAATACAGGGTCCAATCAGCCCCAGCATTTT. Amino acids: CASNTGSNQPQHF.

This chain joins TRBV19 and TRBJ2-1, with 10 bases aligning to TRBD2. Per germline, CDR1 LNHDA and CDR2 SQIVND (reference sequence). The CDR3 spans 16 residues. With 4 bases clipped from V and 0 bases from J, the junction kept 3 bases outside the gene matches. The CDR3 region has the DNA TGTGCCAGTAGTACACTAGCGGGACGCTCCTACAATGAGCAGTTCTTC. It specifies CASSTLAGRSYNEQFF.

The V and J genes are TRBV14 and TRBJ1-1; 7 positions match TRBD1. CDR3 length equals 13 residues. Trimming at V came to 8 bases and at J to 1 base, leaving 4 bases not matched to a gene. Per germline, CDR1 SGHDN and CDR2 FVKESK. This CDR3 reads CASGQATNTEAFF. For the CDR3, the DNA is TGTGCCAGCGGACAGGCGACGAACACTGAAGCTTTCTTT.

V and J are TRBV6-9 and TRBJ2-2, with D uncertain. Germline lookup yields CDR1 MNHGY and CDR2 SVAAGI. V lost 5 bases, J lost 4 bases, and 11 bases lay in between. This CDR3 spans 14 amino acids. CDR3 region: CASSDFRRTGELFF. CDR3 in DNA: TGTGCCAGCAGTGATTTCCGGCGCACCGGGGAGCTGTTTTTT.

This clone is labeled as medium-sized. V gene TRBV11-3 combines with J gene TRBJ2-3, with D tentatively TRBD2 (6 bases). The CDR3 runs to 15 residues. Trimming took 2 bases from V and 0 from J, leaving 9 bases between them. Germline CDR1 is SGHNT and CDR2 is YENEEA. CDR3 region: CASSLISGSTDTQYF. The DNA of the CDR3 is TGTGCCAGCAGCTTAATAAGCGGGAGCACAGATACGCAGTATTTT.

The chain has TRBV9 and TRBJ1-2, with D perhaps TRBD1 (6 bases). Germline-derived CDR1 and CDR2 are SGDLS and YYNGEE. The CDR3 contains 12 residues. V lost 5 bases and J 7 bases, leaving 12 bases between the germline ends. CDR3 in DNA: TGTGCCAGCAGTTTTGACAGGACTGGCTACACCTTC. Amino acid sequence: CASSFDRTGYTF.

This clone came up a few times. The chain combines TRBV15 with TRBJ1-4; unclear D gene. V lost 1 base to trimming and J lost 6 bases, with 12 bases between them. CDR3 size: 15 residues. Germline V gene lookup returns CDR1 LNHNV and CDR2 YYDKDF (reference sequence). The CDR3, as DNA: TGTGCCACCAGCAGAGTGAAGCGGGATGATGAAAAACTGTTTTTT. Translation: CATSRVKRDDEKLFF.

The chain links TRBV25-1 to TRBJ2-2; tentative D call: TRBD2 (5 bases). This CDR3 region has 15 residues. Germline CDR1 and CDR2: MGHDK and SYGVNS. The ends were cut back, 3 bases at V and 5 bases at J, with 13 bases in the middle. The CDR3 spells CASSERGRQTGELFF. CDR3 coding DNA: TGTGCCAGCAGTGAGCGTGGGAGACAAACCGGGGAGCTGTTTTTT.